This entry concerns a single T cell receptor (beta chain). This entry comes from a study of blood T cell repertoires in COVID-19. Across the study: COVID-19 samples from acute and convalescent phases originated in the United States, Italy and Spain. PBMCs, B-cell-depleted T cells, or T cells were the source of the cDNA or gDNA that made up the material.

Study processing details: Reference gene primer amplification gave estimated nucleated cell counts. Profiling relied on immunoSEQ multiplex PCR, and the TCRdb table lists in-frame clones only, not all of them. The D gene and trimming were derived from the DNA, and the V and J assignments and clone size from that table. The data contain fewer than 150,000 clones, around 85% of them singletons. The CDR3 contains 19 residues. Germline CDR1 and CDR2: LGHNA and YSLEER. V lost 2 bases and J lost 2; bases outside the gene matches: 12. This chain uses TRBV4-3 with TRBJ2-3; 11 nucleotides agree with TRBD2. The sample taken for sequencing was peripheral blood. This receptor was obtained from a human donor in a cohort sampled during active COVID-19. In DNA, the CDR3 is TGCGCCAGCAGCCAACTCACTAGCGGGGGAAGCGGGGCCACAGATACGCAGTATTTT. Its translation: CASSQLTSGGSGATDTQYF.